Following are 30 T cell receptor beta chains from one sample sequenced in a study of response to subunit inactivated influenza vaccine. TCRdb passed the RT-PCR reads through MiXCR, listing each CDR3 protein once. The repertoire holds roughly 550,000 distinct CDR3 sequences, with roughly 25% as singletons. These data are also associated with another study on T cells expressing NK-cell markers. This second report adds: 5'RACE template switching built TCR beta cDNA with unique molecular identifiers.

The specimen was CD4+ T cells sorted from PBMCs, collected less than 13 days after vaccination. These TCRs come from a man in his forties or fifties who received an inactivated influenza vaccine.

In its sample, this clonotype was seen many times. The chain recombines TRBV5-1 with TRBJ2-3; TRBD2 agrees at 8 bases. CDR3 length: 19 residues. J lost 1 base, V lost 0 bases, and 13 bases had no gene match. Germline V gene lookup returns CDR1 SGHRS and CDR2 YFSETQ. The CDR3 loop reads CASSLGPGTGTRRTDTQYF. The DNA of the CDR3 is TGCGCCAGCAGCTTGGGGCCTGGGACCGGGACTAGGCGCACAGATACGCAGTATTTT. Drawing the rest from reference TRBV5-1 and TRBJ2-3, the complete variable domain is KAGVTQTPRYLIKTRGQQVTLSCSPISGHRSVSWYQQTPGQGLQFLFEYFSETQRNKGNFPGRFSGRQFSNSRSEMNVSTLELGDSALYLCASSLGPGTGTRRTDTQYFGPGTRLTVL.

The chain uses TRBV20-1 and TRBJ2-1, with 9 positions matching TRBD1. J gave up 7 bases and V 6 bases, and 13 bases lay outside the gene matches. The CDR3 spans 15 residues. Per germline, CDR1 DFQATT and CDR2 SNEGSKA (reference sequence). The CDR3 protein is CSATTLQGAVNEQFF. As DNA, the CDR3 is TGCAGTGCGACGACGCTACAGGGGGCGGTAAATGAGCAGTTCTTC.

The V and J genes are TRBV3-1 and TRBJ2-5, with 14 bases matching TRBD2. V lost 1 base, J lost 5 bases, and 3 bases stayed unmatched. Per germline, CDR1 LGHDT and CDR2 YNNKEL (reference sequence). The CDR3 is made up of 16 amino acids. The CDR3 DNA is TGTGCCAGCAGCCAAGCCGGGACTAGCGGGAGTGAGACCCAGTACTTC. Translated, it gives CASSQAGTSGSETQYF.

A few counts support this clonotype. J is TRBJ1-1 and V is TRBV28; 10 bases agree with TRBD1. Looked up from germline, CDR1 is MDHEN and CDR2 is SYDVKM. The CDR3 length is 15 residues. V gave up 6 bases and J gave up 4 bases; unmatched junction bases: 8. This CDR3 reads CASSPRGQGSTEAFF. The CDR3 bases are TGTGCCAGCAGCCCCCGGGGACAGGGGTCCACTGAAGCTTTCTTT. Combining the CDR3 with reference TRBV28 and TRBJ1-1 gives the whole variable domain DVKVTQSSRYLVKRTGEKVFLECVQDMDHENMFWYRQDPGLGLRLIYFSYDVKMKEKGDIPEGYSVSREKKERFSLILESASTNQTSMYLCASSPRGQGSTEAFFGQGTRLTVV.

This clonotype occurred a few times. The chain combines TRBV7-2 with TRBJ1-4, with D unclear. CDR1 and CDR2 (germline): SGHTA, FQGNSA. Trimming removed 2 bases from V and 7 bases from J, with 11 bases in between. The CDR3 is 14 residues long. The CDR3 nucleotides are TGTGCCAGCAGCTTAAACACCGTCGGTGAAAAACTGTTTTTT. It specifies CASSLNTVGEKLFF.

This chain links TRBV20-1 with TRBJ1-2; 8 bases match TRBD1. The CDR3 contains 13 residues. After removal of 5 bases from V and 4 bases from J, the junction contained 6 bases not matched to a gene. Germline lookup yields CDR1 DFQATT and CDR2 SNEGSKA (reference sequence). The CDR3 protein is CSAPGTGVYGYTF. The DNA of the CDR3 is TGCAGTGCTCCCGGGACAGGAGTCTATGGCTACACCTTC.

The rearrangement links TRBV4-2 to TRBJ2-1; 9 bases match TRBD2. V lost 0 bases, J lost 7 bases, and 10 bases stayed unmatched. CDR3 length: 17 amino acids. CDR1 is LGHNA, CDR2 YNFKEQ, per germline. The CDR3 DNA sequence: TGTGCCAGCAGCCAAGATTTTAAGGGGACTAGCAGTAATGAGCAGTTCTTC. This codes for CASSQDFKGTSSNEQFF.

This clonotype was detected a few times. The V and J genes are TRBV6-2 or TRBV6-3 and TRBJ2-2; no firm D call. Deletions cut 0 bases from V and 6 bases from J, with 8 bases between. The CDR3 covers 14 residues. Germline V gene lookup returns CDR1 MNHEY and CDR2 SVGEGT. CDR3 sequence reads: CASSYSGSAGELFF. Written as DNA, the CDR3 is TGTGCCAGCAGTTACTCAGGGTCGGCCGGGGAGCTGTTTTTT.

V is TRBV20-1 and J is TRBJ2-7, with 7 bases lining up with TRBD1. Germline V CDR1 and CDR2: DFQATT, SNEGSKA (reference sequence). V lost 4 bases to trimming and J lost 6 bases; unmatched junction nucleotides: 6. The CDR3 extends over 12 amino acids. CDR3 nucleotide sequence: TGCAGTGCTAACCGGGACAGCTCCGAGCAGTACTTC. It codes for CSANRDSSEQYF.

CDR3 coding DNA: TGTGCCAGCAGCTTAGTGGAAACCGGGGAGCTGTTTTTT. Its protein is CASSLVETGELFF. V and J are TRBV7-6 and TRBJ2-2; D remains ambiguous. CDR3 size: 13 residues. CDR1 is SGHVS and CDR2 is FNYEAQ in the germline V gene. The V end lost 1 base, the J end lost 5 bases, and 5 bases lay between the germline ends.

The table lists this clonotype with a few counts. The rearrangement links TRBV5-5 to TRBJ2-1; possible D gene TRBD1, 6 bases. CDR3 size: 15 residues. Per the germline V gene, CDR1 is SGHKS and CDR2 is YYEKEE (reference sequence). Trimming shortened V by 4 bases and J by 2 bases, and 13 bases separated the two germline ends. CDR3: CASSGPQGAYNEQFF. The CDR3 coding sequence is TGTGCCAGCAGCGGACCACAGGGAGCCTACAATGAGCAGTTCTTC.

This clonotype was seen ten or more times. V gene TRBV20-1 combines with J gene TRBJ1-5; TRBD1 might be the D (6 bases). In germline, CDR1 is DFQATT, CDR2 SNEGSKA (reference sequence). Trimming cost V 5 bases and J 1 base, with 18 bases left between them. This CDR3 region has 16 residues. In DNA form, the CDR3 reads TGCAGTGCTGGGGAGACAGGTGTGTGGAGCAATCAGCCCCAGCATTTT. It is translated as CSAGETGVWSNQPQHF.

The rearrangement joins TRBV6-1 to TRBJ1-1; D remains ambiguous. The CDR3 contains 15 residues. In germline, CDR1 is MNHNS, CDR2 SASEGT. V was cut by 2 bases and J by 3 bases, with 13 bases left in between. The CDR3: CASSEYRVGDTEAFF. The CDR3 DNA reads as TGTGCCAGCAGTGAATATCGGGTGGGCGACACTGAAGCTTTCTTT.

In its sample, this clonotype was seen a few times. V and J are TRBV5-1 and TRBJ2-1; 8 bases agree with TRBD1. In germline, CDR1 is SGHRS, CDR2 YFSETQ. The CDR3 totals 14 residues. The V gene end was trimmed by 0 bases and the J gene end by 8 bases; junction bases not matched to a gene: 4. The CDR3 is CASSLGQGIDEQFF. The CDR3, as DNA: TGCGCCAGCAGCTTGGGACAGGGGATAGATGAGCAGTTCTTC. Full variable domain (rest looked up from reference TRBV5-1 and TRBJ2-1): KAGVTQTPRYLIKTRGQQVTLSCSPISGHRSVSWYQQTPGQGLQFLFEYFSETQRNKGNFPGRFSGRQFSNSRSEMNVSTLELGDSALYLCASSLGQGIDEQFFGPGTRLTVL.

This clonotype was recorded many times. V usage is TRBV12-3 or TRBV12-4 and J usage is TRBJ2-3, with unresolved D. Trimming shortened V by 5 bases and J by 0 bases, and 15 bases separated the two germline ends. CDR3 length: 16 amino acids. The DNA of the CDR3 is TGTGCCAGCAGTCAAGGGTGGTGGGTGAGCACAGATACGCAGTATTTT. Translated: CASSQGWWVSTDTQYF.

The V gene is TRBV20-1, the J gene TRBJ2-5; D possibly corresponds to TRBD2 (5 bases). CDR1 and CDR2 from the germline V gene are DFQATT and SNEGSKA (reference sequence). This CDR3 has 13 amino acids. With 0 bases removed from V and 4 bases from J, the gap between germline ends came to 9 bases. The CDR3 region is CSAREDYGETQYF. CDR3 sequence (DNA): TGCAGTGCTAGAGAAGACTACGGAGAGACCCAGTACTTC.

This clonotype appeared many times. In nucleotides, the CDR3 is TGCAGCGCAGCACTGGGAGAGACCCAGTACTTC. As protein: CSAALGETQYF. V gene TRBV29-1 combines with J gene TRBJ2-5; D is unclear. V dropped 7 bases and J dropped 4 bases, with 10 bases sitting between them. Germline loops: CDR1 SQVTM, CDR2 ANQGSEA. This CDR3 is 11 amino acids long.

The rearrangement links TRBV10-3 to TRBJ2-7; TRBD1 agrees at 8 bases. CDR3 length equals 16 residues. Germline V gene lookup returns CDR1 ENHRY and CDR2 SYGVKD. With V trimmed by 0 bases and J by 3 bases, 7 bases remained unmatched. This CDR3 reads CAISESGRGRLYEQYF. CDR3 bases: TGTGCCATCAGTGAGTCTGGCAGGGGGCGTCTCTACGAGCAGTACTTC.

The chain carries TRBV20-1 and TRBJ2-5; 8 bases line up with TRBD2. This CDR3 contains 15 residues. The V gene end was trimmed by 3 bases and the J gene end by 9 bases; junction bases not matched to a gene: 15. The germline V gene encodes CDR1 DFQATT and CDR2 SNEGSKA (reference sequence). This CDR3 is CSARGPQGSGVAQYF. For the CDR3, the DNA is TGCAGTGCTAGGGGGCCCCAAGGTAGCGGGGTGGCCCAGTACTTC.

The CDR3 region is CASSLTLGQRPLEQYF. DNA for the CDR3: TGTGCCAGCAGCTTAACGCTCGGACAGAGACCTCTGGAGCAGTACTTC. The chain has TRBV13 and TRBJ2-7, with D maybe TRBD1 (6 bases). CDR1 is PRHDT, CDR2 FYEKMQ, per germline (reference sequence). This CDR3 is 16 amino acids long. Trimming stripped 2 bases from V and 7 bases from J, with 21 bases between.

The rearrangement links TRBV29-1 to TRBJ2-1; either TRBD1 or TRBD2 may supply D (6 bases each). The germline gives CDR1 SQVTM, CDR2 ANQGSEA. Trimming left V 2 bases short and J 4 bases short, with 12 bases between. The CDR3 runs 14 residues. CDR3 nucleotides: TGCAGCGTTGAAAGGGGGGCGGTGTACAATGAGCAGTTCTTC. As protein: CSVERGAVYNEQFF.

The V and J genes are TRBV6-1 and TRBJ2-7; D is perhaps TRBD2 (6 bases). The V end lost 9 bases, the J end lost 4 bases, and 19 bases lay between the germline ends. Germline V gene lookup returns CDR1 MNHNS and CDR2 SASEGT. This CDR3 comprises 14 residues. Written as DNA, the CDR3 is TGTGCCAGGGAGGGCCGTAGTACTGATTACGAGCAGTACTTC. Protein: CAREGRSTDYEQYF.

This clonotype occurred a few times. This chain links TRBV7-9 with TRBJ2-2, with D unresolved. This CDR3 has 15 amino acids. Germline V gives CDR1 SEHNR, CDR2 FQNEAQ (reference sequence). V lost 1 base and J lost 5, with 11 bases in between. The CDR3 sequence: CASSLEGWLTGELFF. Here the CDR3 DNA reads TGTGCCAGCAGCTTAGAGGGCTGGTTGACCGGGGAGCTGTTTTTT. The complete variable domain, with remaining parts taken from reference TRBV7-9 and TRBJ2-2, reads DTGVSQNPRHKITKRGQNVTFRCDPISEHNRLYWYRQTLGQGPEFLTYFQNEAQLEKSRLLSDRFSAERPKGSFSTLEIQRTEQGDSAMYLCASSLEGWLTGELFFGEGSRLTVL.

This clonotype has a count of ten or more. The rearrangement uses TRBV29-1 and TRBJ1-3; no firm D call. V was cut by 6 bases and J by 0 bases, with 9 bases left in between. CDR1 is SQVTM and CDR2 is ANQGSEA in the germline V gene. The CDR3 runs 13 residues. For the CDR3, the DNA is TGCAGCGTGGTTCAGAGCTCTGGAAACACCATATATTTT. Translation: CSVVQSSGNTIYF. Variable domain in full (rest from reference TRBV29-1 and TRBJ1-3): SAVISQKPSRDICQRGTSLTIQCQVDSQVTMMFWYRQQPGQSLTLIATANQGSEATYESGFVIDKFPISRPNLTFSTLTVSNMSPEDSSIYLCSVVQSSGNTIYFGEGSWLTVV.

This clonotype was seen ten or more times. The CDR3 nucleotides read TGTGCCAGCAGTCGTACTAGCGGGGGCCCGTACTTC. Its translation is CASSRTSGGPYF. The J gene is TRBJ2-7, the V gene TRBV12-3 or TRBV12-4, with TRBD2 matching over 11 bases. This CDR3 has 12 amino acids. J was trimmed by 12 bases and V by 5 bases; bases with no gene match: 6.

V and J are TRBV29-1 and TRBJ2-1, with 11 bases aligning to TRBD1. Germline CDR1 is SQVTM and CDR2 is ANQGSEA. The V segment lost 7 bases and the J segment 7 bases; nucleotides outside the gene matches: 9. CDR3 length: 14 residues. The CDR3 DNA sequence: TGCAGCGGGTACCGGGACAGGGGGTCAAATGAGCAGTTCTTC. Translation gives CSGYRDRGSNEQFF.

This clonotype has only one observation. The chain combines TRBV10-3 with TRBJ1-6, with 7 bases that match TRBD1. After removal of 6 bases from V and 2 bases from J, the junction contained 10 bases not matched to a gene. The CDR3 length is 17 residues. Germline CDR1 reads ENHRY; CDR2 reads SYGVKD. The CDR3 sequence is CAIRQEAGGTYNSPLHF. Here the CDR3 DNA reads TGTGCCATCAGACAGGAGGCAGGGGGTACCTATAATTCACCCCTCCACTTT.

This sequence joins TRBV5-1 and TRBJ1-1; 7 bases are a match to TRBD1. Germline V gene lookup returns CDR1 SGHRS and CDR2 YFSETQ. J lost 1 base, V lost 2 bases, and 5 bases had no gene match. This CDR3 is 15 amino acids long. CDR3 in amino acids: CASSLQGWQNTEAFF. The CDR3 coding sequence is TGCGCCAGCAGCTTACAGGGGTGGCAGAACACTGAAGCTTTCTTT.

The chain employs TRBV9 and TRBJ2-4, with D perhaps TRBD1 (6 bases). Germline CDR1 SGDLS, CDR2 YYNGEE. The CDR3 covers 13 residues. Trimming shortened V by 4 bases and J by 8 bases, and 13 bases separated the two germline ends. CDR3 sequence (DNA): TGTGCCAGCAGCCCGCACAGGGCGGACATTCAGTACTTC. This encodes CASSPHRADIQYF. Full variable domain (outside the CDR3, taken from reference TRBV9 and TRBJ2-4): DSGVTQTPKHLITATGQRVTLRCSPRSGDLSVYWYQQSLDQGLQFLIQYYNGEERAKGNILERFSAQQFPDLHSELNLSSLELGDSALYFCASSPHRADIQYFGAGTRLSVL.

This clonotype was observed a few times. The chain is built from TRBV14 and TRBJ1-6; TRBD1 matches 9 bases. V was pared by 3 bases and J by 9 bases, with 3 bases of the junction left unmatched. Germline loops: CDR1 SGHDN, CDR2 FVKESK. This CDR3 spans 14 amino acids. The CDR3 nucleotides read TGTGCCAGCAGCCAGACAGGGGGGATTTCACCCCTCCACTTT. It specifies CASSQTGGISPLHF.